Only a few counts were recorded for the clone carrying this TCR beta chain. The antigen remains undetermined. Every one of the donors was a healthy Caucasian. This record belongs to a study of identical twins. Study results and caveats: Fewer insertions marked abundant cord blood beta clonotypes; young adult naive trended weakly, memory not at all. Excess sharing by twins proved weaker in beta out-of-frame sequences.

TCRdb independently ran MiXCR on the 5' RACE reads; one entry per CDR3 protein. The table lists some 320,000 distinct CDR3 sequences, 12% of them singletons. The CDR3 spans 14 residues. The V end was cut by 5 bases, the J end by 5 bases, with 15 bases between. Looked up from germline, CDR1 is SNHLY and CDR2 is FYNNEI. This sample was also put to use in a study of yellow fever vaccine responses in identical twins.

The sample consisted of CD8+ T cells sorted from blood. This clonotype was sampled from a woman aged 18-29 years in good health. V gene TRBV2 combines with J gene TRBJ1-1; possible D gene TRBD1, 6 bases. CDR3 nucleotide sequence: TGTGCCAGCAGTACAGGGTCGGGAGGGACTGAAGCTTTCTTT. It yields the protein CASSTGSGGTEAFF.